This entry lists 21 T cell receptor beta chains sequenced from one sample in a study of siplizumab effects on memory and regulatory T cells. Here immunoSEQ multiplex PCR was the method, and the copy in TCRdb shows in-frame clones only, minus some. The repertoire holds about 120,000 clones, with over 85% as singletons. The sequenced sample consisted of CD4+ T cells sorted from blood. These receptors all come from a human donor in good health.

This clone turned up a few times. The chain uses TRBV20-1 and TRBJ1-2; the D is unclear. Germline loops: CDR1 DFQATT, CDR2 SNEGSKA (reference sequence). Trimming left V 6 bases short and J 4 bases short, with 9 bases between. The CDR3 has 11 residues. The CDR3 protein is CSASQVYGYTF. CDR3 DNA sequence: TGCAGTGCAAGTCAGGTCTATGGCTACACCTTC.

The chain recombines TRBV11-2 with TRBJ2-1; the match to TRBD2 covers 9 bases. Looked up from germline, CDR1 is SGHAT and CDR2 is FQNNGV. After removal of 1 base from V and 3 bases from J, the junction contained 1 base not matched to a gene. The CDR3 is 15 residues long. CDR3 residues: CASSLGTSDYNEQFF. CDR3 coding DNA: TGTGCCAGCAGCTTAGGGACTAGCGACTACAATGAGCAGTTCTTC.

The chain joins TRBV6-5 to TRBJ1-2; 7 bases align to TRBD1. Unmatched junction bases numbered 12, after V lost 2 bases and J lost 6 bases. This CDR3 region has 16 residues. Germline CDR1 MNHEY, CDR2 SVGAGI. The CDR3 region is CASSYDQQQGNDGYTF. The CDR3 DNA follows: TGTGCCAGCAGTTACGACCAGCAACAGGGGAATGATGGCTACACCTTC.

This clone has just one count. The CDR3 protein is CASRDMSSGNTIYF. CDR3 coding DNA: TGTGCCAGCAGGGACATGAGCTCTGGAAACACCATATATTTT. V is TRBV2 and J is TRBJ1-3, with D possibly TRBD1 on 5 matching bases. Germline CDR1 is SNHLY and CDR2 is FYNNEI. The CDR3 contains 14 residues. V was shortened by 6 bases and J by 0 bases, with 9 bases between the two germline ends.

The chain combines TRBV23-1 with TRBJ1-1; weak D call: TRBD1 (5 bases). TRBV23-1 counts as an open reading frame of uncertain function. V dropped 0 bases and J dropped 0 bases, with 8 bases sitting between them. The CDR3 runs to 15 residues. The DNA for the CDR3 is TGCGCCAGCAGTCAATCTATAGGGGTGAACACTGAAGCTTTCTTT. Its translation: CASSQSIGVNTEAFF.

V and J are TRBV4-1 and TRBJ2-3; D unclear. Germline CDR1 MGHRA, CDR2 YSYEKL. V was shortened by 2 bases and J by 4 bases, with 13 bases between the two germline ends. The CDR3 has 15 amino acids. CDR3 in amino acids: CASSQNWATPDTQYF. The CDR3 coding sequence is TGCGCCAGCAGCCAAAACTGGGCGACCCCAGATACGCAGTATTTT.

This clone occurred once. This chain connects TRBV30 to TRBJ2-7; no firm D call. V lost 2 bases to trimming and J lost 5 bases, with 7 bases between them. Germline V gene data show CDR1 as GTSNPN and CDR2 as SVGIG (reference sequence). The CDR3 is made up of 11 amino acids. The CDR3 spells CAWSRQDEQYF. The CDR3 DNA follows: TGTGCCTGGAGTCGGCAGGACGAGCAGTACTTC.

V usage is TRBV6-6 and J usage is TRBJ2-1; 11 bases are a match to TRBD2. CDR1 and CDR2 from the germline V gene are MNHNY and SVGAGI (reference sequence). J was trimmed by 8 bases and V by 2 bases; bases with no gene match: 8. The CDR3 covers 16 residues. The DNA of the CDR3 is TGTGCCAGCAGTTACAGGACTAGCGGGTGGGGGGATGAGCAGTTCTTC. Translation: CASSYRTSGWGDEQFF.

The genes are TRBV5-6 and TRBJ2-5; D call uncertain. Germline lookup yields CDR1 SGHDT and CDR2 YYEEEE. The CDR3 has 13 amino acids. V lost 1 base to trimming and J lost 2 bases, with 6 bases between them. CDR3 sequence: CASSLPVQETQYF. Written as DNA, the CDR3 is TGTGCCAGCAGCTTGCCGGTTCAAGAGACCCAGTACTTC.

CDR3 protein: CASSGATGNYNEQFF. CDR3 DNA sequence: TGTGCCAGCAGTGGAGCGACAGGGAACTACAATGAGCAGTTCTTC. This chain uses TRBV6-1 with TRBJ2-1, with TRBD1 matching over 7 bases. Germline assignment: CDR1 MNHNS and CDR2 SASEGT. The CDR3 length is 15 residues. V was pared by 4 bases and J by 3 bases, with 6 bases of the junction left unmatched.

Only a few counts were recorded for this clone. The V call is TRBV4-1, the J call TRBJ2-2; 11 bases match TRBD2. Germline values: CDR1 MGHRA, CDR2 YSYEKL. J lost 6 bases, V lost 0 bases, and 12 bases had no gene match. This CDR3 is built from 19 residues. For the CDR3, the DNA is TGCGCCAGCAGCCAAGATGCGGTAGCGGGAGGGCGGGCGGCCGGGGAGCTGTTTTTT. Protein: CASSQDAVAGGRAAGELFF.

This clone was seen a single time. The chain joins TRBV5-1 to TRBJ1-2; no definite D call. CDR1 is SGHRS, CDR2 YFSETQ, per germline. The ends were cut back, 4 bases at V and 4 bases at J, with 14 bases in the middle. This CDR3 has 14 amino acids. The chain's CDR3 is CASSPLSGLYGYTF. The CDR3 nucleotides are TGCGCCAGCAGCCCCTTGTCCGGACTCTATGGCTACACCTTC.

The J gene is TRBJ1-3, the V gene TRBV7-8; D not resolved. Trimming stripped 3 bases from V and 3 bases from J, with 12 bases between. The CDR3 is made up of 15 amino acids. Germline loops: CDR1 SGHVS, CDR2 FQNEAQ. The CDR3 reads CASSFAGPFGNTIYF. The DNA for the CDR3 is TGTGCCAGCAGCTTTGCAGGTCCTTTTGGAAACACCATATATTTT.

The V call is TRBV6-6, the J call TRBJ1-2, with a weak D call TRBD1 (6 bases). This CDR3 has 12 amino acids. V lost 7 bases and J 2 bases, leaving 8 bases between the germline ends. Germline lookup yields CDR1 MNHNY and CDR2 SVGAGI (reference sequence). As DNA, the CDR3 is TGTGCCAGCATGGGGGGCAACTATGGCTACACCTTC. This sequence encodes CASMGGNYGYTF.

The V call is TRBV15, the J call TRBJ2-5; D might be TRBD2 (6 bases). The ends were cut back, 1 base at V and 7 bases at J, with 19 bases in the middle. Germline-derived CDR1 and CDR2 are LNHNV and YYDKDF (reference sequence). There are 16 residues in the CDR3. Here the CDR3 DNA reads TGTGCCACCAGCAGAGGAGACAAGAGCGGGCATGGGACCCAGTACTTC. Translated, it gives CATSRGDKSGHGTQYF.

About this clone: One end of the junction is discordant with germline, which a read error may explain. The chain links TRBV6-6 to TRBJ2-3, with TRBD2 matching over 8 bases. Germline values: CDR1 MNHNY, CDR2 SVGAGI (reference sequence). The CDR3 is 13 residues long. The DNA of the CDR3 is TGTGCCAGCAGTTACGGACGGGAGGGTTCCCAGCGTTTT. It specifies CASSYGREGSQRF.

The rearrangement links TRBV6-5 to TRBJ2-7; 9 nucleotides agree with TRBD1. J was trimmed by 3 bases and V by 5 bases; bases with no gene match: 8. The CDR3 consists of 15 residues. Germline V gene sequence: CDR1 MNHEY, CDR2 SVGAGI. The CDR3 is CASSAIPGQGYEQYF. CDR3 in DNA: TGTGCCAGCAGTGCCATCCCGGGACAGGGCTACGAGCAGTACTTC.

V usage is TRBV19 and J usage is TRBJ2-3, with TRBD2 matching 16 bases. V gave up 5 bases and J gave up 5 bases; unmatched junction bases: 4. The CDR3 extends over 16 amino acids. The germline V gene encodes CDR1 LNHDA and CDR2 SQIVND (reference sequence). The CDR3 protein is CASSPGLAGGVDTQYF. CDR3 bases: TGTGCCAGTAGTCCGGGACTAGCGGGAGGGGTAGATACGCAGTATTTT.

This sequence joins TRBV6-5 and TRBJ2-7; unclear D gene. The germline gives CDR1 MNHEY, CDR2 SVGAGI. The CDR3 totals 15 residues. The ends were cut back, 6 bases at V and 2 bases at J, with 17 bases in the middle. CDR3 in amino acids: CASRSYGSRAYEQYF. The CDR3 DNA sequence: TGTGCCAGCAGAAGCTACGGGTCCCGCGCCTACGAGCAGTACTTC.

V and J are TRBV18 and TRBJ2-2; the D gene is possibly TRBD2 (6 bases). CDR3 length equals 15 residues. V was shortened by 4 bases and J by 2 bases, with 11 bases between the two germline ends. Germline V gene sequence: CDR1 KGHSH, CDR2 LQKENI. This CDR3 reads CASSRAGSNTGELFF. The CDR3 coding sequence is TGTGCCAGCTCACGTGCGGGGTCAAACACCGGGGAGCTGTTTTTT.

The chain uses TRBV6-5 and TRBJ1-1; 7 nucleotides match TRBD1. V shed 6 bases and J 1 base; nucleotides not matched to a gene: 5. The CDR3 consists of 14 residues. Germline CDR1 MNHEY, CDR2 SVGAGI. Here the CDR3 DNA reads TGTGCCAGCAGGGAACGACAGGGGAACACTGAAGCTTTCTTT. This encodes CASRERQGNTEAFF.